This T cell receptor (beta chain) derives from a study of shared clonotypes between healthy human individuals. Study-level results: Between a few donors, naive CD4 clonotypes were shared at a level of about 5%.

In the case of this clone: Its target is not known.

In the study's own analysis: Filtering differed, since immunoSEQ gave only junction sequences and no quality scores. The protocol was immunoSEQ multiplex PCR, while the TCRdb copy is restricted to in-frame clones and leaves out a portion. That table is the source of V, J and clone size, and D and trimming were worked out from the DNA. The data show roughly 1.5 million clones, approximately 98% seen once. The CDR3 totals 14 residues. V shed 3 bases, J shed 11 bases, and the junction held 13 bases outside the gene matches. Germline CDR1 SGHRS, CDR2 YFSETQ. Source material: naive CD4+ T cells sorted from blood. Noted subset: CD45RA+ positively selected. This clonotype originated in a young man in good health. V usage is TRBV5-1 and J usage is TRBJ1-1; 7 bases are shared with TRBD1. The CDR3 loop reads CASSSLQGPAGAFF. The CDR3 DNA follows: TGCGCCAGCAGCTCCTTACAGGGGCCGGCCGGGGCTTTCTTT.